This T cell receptor beta chain was identified during a study of sequential checkpoint blockade in melanoma. On the study more broadly: About 89 pretreatment tumor DNA samples were TCRβ immunosequenced. Matched biopsies came pretreatment and at week 13 for twenty-two patients.

Trimming cost V 2 bases and J 6 bases; bases outside gene matches: 12. The CDR3 sequence is 17 residues long. The germline gives CDR1 KGHSH, CDR2 LQKENI. Treatment in this sample: randomized to nivolumab then ipilimumab (arm A) or the reverse (arm B). Produced via immunoSEQ multiplex PCR; TCRdb's table is partial and in-frame only. The sample yields roughly 5,000 clones, about a quarter seen once. The clonotype comes from a human donor with melanoma. This chain uses TRBV18 with TRBJ2-3, with 9 bases lining up with TRBD1. The sequences come from tumor tissue (inferred from file names), collected from a patient given nivolumab and ipilimumab in sequence. In DNA, the CDR3 is TGTGCCAGCTCACCAGTTTACGACAGGGGGGGACCGGATACGCAGTATTTT. This sequence encodes CASSPVYDRGGPDTQYF.